Presented here are 19 T cell receptor beta chains from one specimen sequenced in a study of blood T cell repertoires in COVID-19. Assay used: immunoSEQ multiplex PCR; TCRdb lists only in-frame clones, some missing. The sample lists about 270,000 clones; about 91% were seen once. The sequencing input was PBMCs or T cells enriched from blood (not recorded which). The receptors were gathered from a man aged 35 to 55 who had been exposed to COVID-19.

The V and J genes are TRBV29-1 and TRBJ2-1; D remains ambiguous. V dropped 2 bases and J dropped 5 bases, with 19 bases sitting between them. The CDR3 is made up of 16 amino acids. Germline V CDR1 and CDR2: SQVTM, ANQGSEA. The CDR3 loop reads CSVELILLGLNNEQFF. CDR3 bases: TGCAGCGTTGAACTAATTCTTCTGGGCCTGAACAATGAGCAGTTCTTC.

The chain carries TRBV2 and TRBJ1-5, with D possibly TRBD1 on 5 matching bases. V lost 6 bases to trimming and J lost 0 bases, with 9 bases between them. The CDR3 is 14 residues long. Per germline, CDR1 SNHLY and CDR2 FYNNEI. CDR3 loop: CASRGTSSNQPQHF. CDR3 nucleotides: TGTGCCAGCAGGGGGACTAGTAGCAATCAGCCCCAGCATTTT.

This clone has a handful of counts. The chain links TRBV5-1 to TRBJ2-6, with 8 bases that match TRBD1. The CDR3 contains 17 residues. Per the germline V gene, CDR1 is SGHRS and CDR2 is YFSETQ. The V segment lost 3 bases and the J segment 2 bases; nucleotides outside the gene matches: 7. CDR3 DNA: TGCGCCAGCAGCTATGAAATACAGGGGGCTGGGGCCAACGTCCTGACTTTC. Translating it yields CASSYEIQGAGANVLTF. Looking up the rest from reference TRBV5-1 and TRBJ2-6 gives the full variable domain: KAGVTQTPRYLIKTRGQQVTLSCSPISGHRSVSWYQQTPGQGLQFLFEYFSETQRNKGNFPGRFSGRQFSNSRSEMNVSTLELGDSALYLCASSYEIQGAGANVLTFGAGSRLTVL.

CDR3 region: CASSVRLSTDTQYF. CDR3 DNA sequence: TGTGCCAGCAGTGTGAGACTTTCGACAGATACGCAGTATTTT. The chain combines TRBV2 with TRBJ2-3; D is unclear. This CDR3 has 14 residues. Trimming cost V 4 bases and J 3 bases, with 11 bases left between them. Germline assignment: CDR1 SNHLY and CDR2 FYNNEI.

This chain links TRBV2 with TRBJ2-1, with 7 bases matching TRBD2. The CDR3 is made up of 17 amino acids. The ends lost 2 bases at V and 8 bases at J; junction bases unmatched: 15. Germline assignment: CDR1 SNHLY and CDR2 FYNNEI. The CDR3 nucleotides read TGTGCCAGCAGTGAAAGGTTCTGGACTAGTGTGATGGATGAGCAGTTCTTC. Translation gives CASSERFWTSVMDEQFF.

The chain couples TRBV4-2 to TRBJ2-1; 8 positions agree with TRBD1. V was clipped by 0 bases and J by 4 bases; unmatched bases: 5. Germline CDR1 and CDR2: LGHNA and YNFKEQ. The CDR3 is made up of 16 amino acids. CDR3 protein: CASSQDDRTGYNEQFF. The CDR3 DNA reads as TGTGCCAGCAGCCAAGATGACCGGACAGGGTACAATGAGCAGTTCTTC.

The V call is TRBV7-9, the J call TRBJ1-1; a weak D match, TRBD1 (5 bases). The CDR3 totals 13 residues. Germline V lookup: CDR1 SEHNR, CDR2 FQNEAQ (reference sequence). Trimming pared 4 bases from V and 7 bases from J, leaving 13 bases between. The CDR3 loop reads CASSSKTGYEAFF. The CDR3 bases are TGTGCCAGCAGCTCCAAAACAGGATATGAAGCTTTCTTT.

The chain couples TRBV4-1 to TRBJ1-2; 8 nucleotides align to TRBD1. Germline values: CDR1 MGHRA, CDR2 YSYEKL. This CDR3 is built from 14 residues. Unmatched junction bases numbered 7, after V lost 3 bases and J lost 7 bases. CDR3 protein: CASSQEGQGGGYTF. CDR3 in DNA: TGCGCCAGCAGCCAGGAAGGACAGGGCGGTGGCTACACCTTC.

The CDR3, as DNA: TGTGCCAGCAGTGTGACAGTACTGGCCCCTACAAGATACACCAGGAAGTTCTTC. Protein product: CASSVTVLAPTRYTRKFF. The chain is built from TRBV2 and TRBJ2-1, with a tentative D call TRBD1 (5 bases). V was cut by 4 bases and J by 14 bases, with 33 bases left in between. Per germline, CDR1 SNHLY and CDR2 FYNNEI. The CDR3 is made up of 18 amino acids.

The V and J genes are TRBV27 and TRBJ1-2; 8 bases match TRBD1. From germline, CDR1 is MNHEY and CDR2 SMNVEV (reference sequence). The CDR3 is 15 residues long. The J segment lost 2 bases and the V segment lost 0 bases, leaving 2 bases of the junction unmatched. The CDR3: CASSLSTGENYGYTF. The CDR3 region has the DNA TGTGCCAGCAGTTTATCGACAGGGGAAAACTATGGCTACACCTTC.

The chain uses TRBV4-1 and TRBJ1-2; D is uncertain. V was trimmed by 1 base and J by 2 bases, leaving 14 bases between them. Germline values: CDR1 MGHRA, CDR2 YSYEKL. The CDR3 runs to 16 residues. The CDR3 is CASSQAQDSYNYGYTF. CDR3 bases: TGCGCCAGCAGCCAAGCGCAGGACTCATACAACTATGGCTACACCTTC.

This clone has just a few counts. The chain links TRBV11-2 to TRBJ2-2, with D possibly TRBD1 on 5 matching bases. This CDR3 has 15 residues. V dropped 6 bases and J dropped 4 bases, with 15 bases sitting between them. CDR1 is SGHAT, CDR2 FQNNGV, per germline. The CDR3 reads CASSSITRVTGELFF. DNA of the CDR3: TGTGCCAGCAGTTCTATAACCAGGGTCACCGGGGAGCTGTTTTTT.

The chain joins TRBV3-1 (or the pseudogene TRBV3-2) to TRBJ1-4, with D hard to call. The germline CDR1 and CDR2 sequences are LGHDT and YNNKEL (reference sequence). The CDR3 extends over 13 amino acids. With 3 bases removed from V and 4 bases from J, the gap between germline ends came to 6 bases. The CDR3 coding sequence is TGTGCCAGCAGCCACCTCCGTAATGAAAAACTGTTTTTT. Residues: CASSHLRNEKLFF.

The chain's CDR3 is CAIKADPNYGYTF. DNA of the CDR3: TGTGCCATAAAAGCGGATCCTAACTATGGCTACACCTTC. This chain links TRBV19 with TRBJ1-2, with D hard to call. Trimming stripped 10 bases from V and 0 bases from J, with 12 bases between. CDR3 length: 13 residues. The germline gives CDR1 LNHDA, CDR2 SQIVND (reference sequence).

This clone showed up just a few times. The rearrangement uses TRBV28 and TRBJ1-3; TRBD1 agrees at 11 bases. The trim removed 6 bases at V and 9 bases at J, leaving 7 bases unmatched. CDR3 length: 14 amino acids. Germline CDR1 MDHEN, CDR2 SYDVKM. The CDR3 region is CASSRGTGGLTIYF. Here the CDR3 DNA reads TGTGCCAGCAGCCGCGGGACAGGGGGACTCACCATATATTTT.

The CDR3 DNA reads as TGTGCCAGCAGTTTTGGCGGGGATCAGCCCCAGCATTTT. The encoded protein is CASSFGGDQPQHF. The rearrangement links TRBV27 to TRBJ1-5; D is unclear. Trimming left V 3 bases short and J 5 bases short, with 8 bases between. Germline V gene sequence: CDR1 MNHEY, CDR2 SMNVEV (reference sequence). The CDR3 is made up of 13 amino acids.

V is TRBV14 and J is TRBJ1-6; 7 nucleotides match TRBD1. The CDR3 has 17 amino acids. CDR1 is SGHDN, CDR2 FVKESK, per germline. V gave up 4 bases and J gave up 9 bases; unmatched junction bases: 15. CDR3 coding DNA: TGTGCCAGCAGCCTCAGAGAGGGGGCTCGGGTATCTTCACCCCTCCACTTT. It is translated as CASSLREGARVSSPLHF.

This clone showed up just a few times. The chain joins TRBV6-2 or TRBV6-3 to TRBJ2-1; the match to TRBD2 covers 10 bases. The junction had 6 bases not matched to a gene; V was cut back by 5 bases and J by 5 bases. The germline CDR1 and CDR2 sequences are MNHEY and SVGEGT. The CDR3 totals 15 residues. The CDR3 is CASSEREGGNNEQFF. The CDR3 nucleotides read TGTGCCAGCAGTGAGCGGGAGGGGGGTAACAATGAGCAGTTCTTC.

The CDR3 coding sequence is TGCGCCAGCAGCTCCGACTACCCCCAACCCAAATACAATGAGCAGTTCTTC. Translated: CASSSDYPQPKYNEQFF. The rearrangement uses TRBV5-1 and TRBJ2-1; TRBD2 might be the D (5 bases). Germline V gene lookup returns CDR1 SGHRS and CDR2 YFSETQ. V was shortened by 3 bases and J by 4 bases, with 20 bases between the two germline ends. The CDR3 sequence is 17 residues long. Looking up the rest from reference TRBV5-1 and TRBJ2-1 gives the full variable domain: KAGVTQTPRYLIKTRGQQVTLSCSPISGHRSVSWYQQTPGQGLQFLFEYFSETQRNKGNFPGRFSGRQFSNSRSEMNVSTLELGDSALYLCASSSDYPQPKYNEQFFGPGTRLTVL.